Listed here is a single T cell receptor beta chain. Its antigen remains unidentified. The sample originates from a study of T cell responses to AZD1222 COVID-19 vaccine. Study-wide results and caveats: Repertoire samples came only from after the peak T cell response. Once two AZD1222 doses were given, Spike-specific TCR breadth and depth went up. It should be noted that donors were predominantly white British and more often female, and clonal diversity was possibly underestimated. AZD1222 recipients seropositive at baseline numbered only six or seven.

The V gene end was trimmed by 6 bases and the J gene end by 1 base; junction bases not matched to a gene: 10. Germline CDR1 SEHNR, CDR2 FQNEAQ (reference sequence). The CDR3 covers 16 residues. Assay: immunoSEQ multiplex PCR; the TCRdb copy retains only in-frame clones and omits some. Among over 85,000 clones, 70% to 90% were seen once, and the ten largest hold roughly 15%. This sequence joins TRBV7-9 and TRBJ1-1, with 8 positions matching TRBD1. Source: peripheral blood, taken 28 days after the second AZD1222 dose. The receptor comes from an adult who received the AZD1222 COVID-19 vaccine. CDR3 in DNA: TGTGCCAGCAGTCGTACCGGGACAGGACAGAACACTGAAGCTTTCTTT. Its protein is CASSRTGTGQNTEAFF.